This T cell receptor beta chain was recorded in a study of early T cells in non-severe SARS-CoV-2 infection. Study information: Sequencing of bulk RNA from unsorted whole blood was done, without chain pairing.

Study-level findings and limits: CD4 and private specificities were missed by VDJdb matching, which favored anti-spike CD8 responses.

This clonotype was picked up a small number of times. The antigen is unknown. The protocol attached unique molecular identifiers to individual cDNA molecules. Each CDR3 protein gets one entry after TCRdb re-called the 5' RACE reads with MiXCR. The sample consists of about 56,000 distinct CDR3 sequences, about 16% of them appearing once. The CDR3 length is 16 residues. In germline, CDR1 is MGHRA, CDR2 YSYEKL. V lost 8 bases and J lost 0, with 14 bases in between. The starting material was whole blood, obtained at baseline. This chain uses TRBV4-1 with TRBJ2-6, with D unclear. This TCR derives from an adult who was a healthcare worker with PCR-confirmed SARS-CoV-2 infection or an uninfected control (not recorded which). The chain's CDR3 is CASAPAILSGANVLTF. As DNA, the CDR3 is TGCGCCAGCGCCCCCGCCATTCTCTCTGGGGCCAACGTCCTGACTTTC.